The 7 T cell receptor beta chains given below trace back to one sample, sequenced in a study of draining lymph node invasion in breast cancer. MiXCR, applied by TCRdb to the bulk RNA-seq reads, yields one record per CDR3 protein. The sample lists nearly 2,500 distinct CDR3 sequences; approximately 81% were seen once. Cells sorted as CD4+ CD45RA- CD25- were taken as memory conventional CD4 T cells. Sequenced sample: sorted memory CD4+ effector T cells from a lymph node. The source of these receptors is a female donor with luminal breast cancer.

This sequence joins TRBV20-1 and TRBJ1-4, with D perhaps matching TRBD1 (5 bases). Trimming took 0 bases from V and 7 from J, leaving 27 bases between them. CDR1 and CDR2 (germline): DFQATT, SNEGSKA (reference sequence). This CDR3 spans 19 amino acids. DNA for the CDR3: TGCAGTGCTAGAGATGCCACGGGGGGATCGATGCTCCTGGGTGAAAAACTGTTTTTT. Encoded protein: CSARDATGGSMLLGEKLFF.

The gene calls are TRBV7-2 and TRBJ2-7, with a weak D call TRBD2 (6 bases). V was cut by 6 bases and J by 0 bases, with 15 bases left in between. The germline V gene encodes CDR1 SGHTA and CDR2 FQGNSA. The CDR3 has 15 amino acids. CDR3 sequence: CASSTPGTGSYEQYF. The CDR3 region has the DNA TGTGCCAGCAGTACCCCCGGGACTGGCTCCTACGAGCAGTACTTC.

V usage is TRBV18 and J usage is TRBJ1-1, with D unclear. The CDR3 loop spans 16 amino acids. The germline V and J ends were trimmed by 3 bases and 0 bases, with 14 bases remaining between them. CDR1 and CDR2 (germline): KGHSH, LQKENI. DNA of the CDR3: TGTGCCAGCTCACCCGGGTACAACGGCATGAACACTGAAGCTTTCTTT. Translation: CASSPGYNGMNTEAFF. Looking up the rest from reference TRBV18 and TRBJ1-1 gives the full variable domain: NAGVMQNPRHLVRRRGQEARLRCSPMKGHSHVYWYRQLPEEGLKFMVYLQKENIIDESGMPKERFSAEFPKEGPSILRIQQVVRGDSAAYFCASSPGYNGMNTEAFFGQGTRLTVV.

This clonotype appeared a single time. CDR3 amino acids: CASSPDFGTDTQYF. CDR3 in DNA: TGTGCCAGCAGCCCGGACTTCGGCACAGATACGCAGTATTTT. The chain has TRBV11-2 and TRBJ2-3; D may be TRBD2 (5 bases). V was pared by 5 bases and J by 1 base, with 10 bases between. CDR3 length: 14 residues. Germline V gene data show CDR1 as SGHAT and CDR2 as FQNNGV.

The rearrangement links TRBV12-3 or TRBV12-4 to TRBJ2-5; no reliable D call. This CDR3 is 12 amino acids long. The V gene lost 6 bases and the J gene lost 3 bases, with 8 bases spanning the gap. CDR3 region: CASRSRKETQYF. CDR3 bases: TGTGCCAGCAGAAGTAGAAAAGAGACCCAGTACTTC.

The chain carries TRBV30 and TRBJ1-4; 7 nucleotides align to TRBD1. The CDR3 is 14 residues long. The germline V gene encodes CDR1 GTSNPN and CDR2 SVGIG (reference sequence). V lost 5 bases to trimming and J lost 4 bases; unmatched junction nucleotides: 7. For the CDR3, the DNA is TGTGCCTGGGGCCCCGGGACAGTTAATGAAAAACTGTTTTTT. As protein: CAWGPGTVNEKLFF.

The V call is TRBV12-3 or TRBV12-4, the J call TRBJ1-1; perhaps TRBD1 as D (5 bases). CDR3 length equals 15 residues. V gave up 1 base and J gave up 4 bases, with 13 bases separating them. CDR3 sequence (DNA): TGTGCCAGCAGTTTAGGAGGGGCCCTGAGCACTGAAGCTTTCTTT. Protein: CASSLGGALSTEAFF.